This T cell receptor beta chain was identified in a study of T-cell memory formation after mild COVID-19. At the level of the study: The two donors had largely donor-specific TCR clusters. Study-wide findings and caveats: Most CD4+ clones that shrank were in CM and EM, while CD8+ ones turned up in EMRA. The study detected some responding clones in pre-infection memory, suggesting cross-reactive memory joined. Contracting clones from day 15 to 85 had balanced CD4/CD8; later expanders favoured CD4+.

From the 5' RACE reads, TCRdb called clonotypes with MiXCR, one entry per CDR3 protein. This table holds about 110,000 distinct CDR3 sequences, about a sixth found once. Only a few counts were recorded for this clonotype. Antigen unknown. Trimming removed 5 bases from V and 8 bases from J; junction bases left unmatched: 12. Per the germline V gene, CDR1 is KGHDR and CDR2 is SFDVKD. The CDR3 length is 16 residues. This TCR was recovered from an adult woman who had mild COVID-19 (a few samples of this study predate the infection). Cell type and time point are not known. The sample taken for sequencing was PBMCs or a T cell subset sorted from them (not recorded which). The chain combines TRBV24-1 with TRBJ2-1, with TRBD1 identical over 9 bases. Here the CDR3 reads CATSGLSDRGSYEQFF. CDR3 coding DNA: TGTGCCACCAGTGGCCTATCGGACAGGGGCTCTTATGAGCAGTTCTTC.